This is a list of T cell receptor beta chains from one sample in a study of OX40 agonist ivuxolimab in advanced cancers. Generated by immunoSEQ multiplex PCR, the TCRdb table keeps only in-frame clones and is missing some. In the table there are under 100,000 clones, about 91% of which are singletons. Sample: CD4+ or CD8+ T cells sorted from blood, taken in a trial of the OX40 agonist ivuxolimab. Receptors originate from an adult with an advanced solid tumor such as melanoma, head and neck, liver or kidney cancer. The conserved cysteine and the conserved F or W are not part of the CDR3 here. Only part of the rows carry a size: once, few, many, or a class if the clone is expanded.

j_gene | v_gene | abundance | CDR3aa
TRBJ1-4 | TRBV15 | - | ATRRATNEKLF
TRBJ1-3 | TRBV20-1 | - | SSGLGNTIY
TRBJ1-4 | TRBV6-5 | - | ASRPPGTNEKLF
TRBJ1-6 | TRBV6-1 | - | ASSEAEISNSPLH
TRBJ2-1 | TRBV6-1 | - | ASNPSGNNEQF
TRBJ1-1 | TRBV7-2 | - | ASSLEVAEAF
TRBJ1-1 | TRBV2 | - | ASMLLPLGTEAF
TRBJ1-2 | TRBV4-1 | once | ASSSTRDSTYRGYT
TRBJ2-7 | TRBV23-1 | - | ASSRGASSYEQY
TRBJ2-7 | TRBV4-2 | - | ASSQEGTPYEQY
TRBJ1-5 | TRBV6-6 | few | ASTTGNQPQH
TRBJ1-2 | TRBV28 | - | ASSPDRGSGYT
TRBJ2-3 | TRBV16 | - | ASSQSRASDTQY
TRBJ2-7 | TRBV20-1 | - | SAETGYEQY
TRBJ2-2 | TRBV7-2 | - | ASSPGPPLGELF
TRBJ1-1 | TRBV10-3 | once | AISESLGNTEAF
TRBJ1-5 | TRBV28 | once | ASTSGDQPQH
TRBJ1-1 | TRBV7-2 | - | ASSSQGGDTEAF
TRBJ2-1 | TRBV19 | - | ASPIGNEQF
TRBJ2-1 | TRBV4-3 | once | ASSRQSPAVRILSYNEQF
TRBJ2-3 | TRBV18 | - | ASSQGGRADTQY
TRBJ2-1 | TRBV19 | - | ASSPPGLAPYNEQF
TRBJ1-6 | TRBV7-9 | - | ASTHGSGTGNSPLH
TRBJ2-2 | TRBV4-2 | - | ASSQPGQGYTGELF
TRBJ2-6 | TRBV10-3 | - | AISPGQGVSGANVLT
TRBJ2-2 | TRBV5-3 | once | ARSRGLAELNTGELF
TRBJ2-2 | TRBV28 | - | ASSLLINTGELF
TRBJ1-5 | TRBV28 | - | ASRHGTGGYQPQH
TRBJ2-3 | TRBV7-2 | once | ASSLYQAGGTDTQY
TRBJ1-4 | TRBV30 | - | ASHNHDEKLF
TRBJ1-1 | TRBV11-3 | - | ASSPQNSGEEAF
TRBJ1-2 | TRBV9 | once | ASSPAGSGGYT
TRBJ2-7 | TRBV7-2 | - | ASSSSGPSYEQY
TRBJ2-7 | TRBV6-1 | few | ASRRQGEAEQY
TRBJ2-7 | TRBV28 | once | ASSSPGQGAAY
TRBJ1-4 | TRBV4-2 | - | ASSQEPGRINEKLF
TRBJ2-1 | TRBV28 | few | ASRSGTEYNEQF
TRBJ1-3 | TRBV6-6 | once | ASSSRDVGGGNTIY
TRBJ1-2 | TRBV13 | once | ASSLKGANYGYT
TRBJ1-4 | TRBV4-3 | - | ASSQGGGGDEKLF
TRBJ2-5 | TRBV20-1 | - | SVRGPETQY
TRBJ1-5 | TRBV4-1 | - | ASSQVGGRQRNQPQH
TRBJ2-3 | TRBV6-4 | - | ASSDSGDVGRGADTQY
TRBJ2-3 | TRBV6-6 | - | ASSPGFFTDTQY
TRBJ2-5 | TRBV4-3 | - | ASSQVVRETQY
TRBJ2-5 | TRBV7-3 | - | ASSPGKGKETQY
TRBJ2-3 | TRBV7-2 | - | ASSLSVQRATQY
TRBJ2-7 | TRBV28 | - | ASSGGGPYEQY
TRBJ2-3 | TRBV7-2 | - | ASSTQTFSTDTQY
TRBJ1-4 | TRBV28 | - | ASSLSPPGGKLF
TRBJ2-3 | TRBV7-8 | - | ASSPNPQGRADTQY
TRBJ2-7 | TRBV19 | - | ASSISRLARPAGSYEQY